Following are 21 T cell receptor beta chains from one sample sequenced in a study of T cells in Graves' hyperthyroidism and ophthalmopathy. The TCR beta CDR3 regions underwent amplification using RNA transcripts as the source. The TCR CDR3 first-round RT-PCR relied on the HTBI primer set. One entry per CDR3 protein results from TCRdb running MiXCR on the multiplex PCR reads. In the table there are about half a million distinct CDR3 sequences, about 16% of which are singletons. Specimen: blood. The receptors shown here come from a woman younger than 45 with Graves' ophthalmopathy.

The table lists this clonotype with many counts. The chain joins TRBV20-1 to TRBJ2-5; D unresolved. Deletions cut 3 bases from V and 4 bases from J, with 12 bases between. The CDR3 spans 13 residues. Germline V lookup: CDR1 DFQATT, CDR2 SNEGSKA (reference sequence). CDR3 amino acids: CSASPSHRETQYF. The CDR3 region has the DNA TGCAGTGCTAGTCCGAGTCATCGAGAGACCCAGTACTTC.

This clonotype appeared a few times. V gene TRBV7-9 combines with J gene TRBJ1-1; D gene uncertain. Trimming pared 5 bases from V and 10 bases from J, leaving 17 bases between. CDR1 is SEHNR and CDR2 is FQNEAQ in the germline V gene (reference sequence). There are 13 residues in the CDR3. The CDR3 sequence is CASSHQDRAGAFF. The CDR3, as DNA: TGTGCCAGCAGCCACCAGGACCGGGCTGGAGCTTTCTTT.

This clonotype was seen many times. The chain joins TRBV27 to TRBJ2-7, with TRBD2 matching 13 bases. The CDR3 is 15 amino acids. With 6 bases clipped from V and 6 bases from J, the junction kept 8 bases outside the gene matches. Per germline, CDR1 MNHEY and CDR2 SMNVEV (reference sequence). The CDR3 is CASSSWTSGSREQYF. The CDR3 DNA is TGTGCCAGCAGCTCATGGACTAGCGGGAGTCGCGAGCAGTACTTC.

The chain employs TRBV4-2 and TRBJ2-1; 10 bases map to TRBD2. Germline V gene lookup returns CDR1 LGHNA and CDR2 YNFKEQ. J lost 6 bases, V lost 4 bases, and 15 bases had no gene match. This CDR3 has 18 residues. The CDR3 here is CASSPSGSASGSFNEQFF. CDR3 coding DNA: TGTGCCAGCAGCCCATCAGGGTCGGCTAGCGGGAGTTTCAATGAGCAGTTCTTC.

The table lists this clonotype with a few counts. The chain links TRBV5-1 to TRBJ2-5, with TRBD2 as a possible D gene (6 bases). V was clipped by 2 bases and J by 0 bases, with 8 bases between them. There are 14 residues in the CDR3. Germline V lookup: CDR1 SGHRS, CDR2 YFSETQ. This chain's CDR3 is CASSLGLYQETQYF. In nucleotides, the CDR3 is TGCGCCAGCAGCTTAGGACTATACCAAGAGACCCAGTACTTC.

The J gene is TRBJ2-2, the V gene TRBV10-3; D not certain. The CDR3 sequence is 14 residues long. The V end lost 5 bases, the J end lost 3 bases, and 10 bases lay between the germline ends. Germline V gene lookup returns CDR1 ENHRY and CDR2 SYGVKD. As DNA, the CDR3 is TGTGCCATCAGTCCGGACGGAGACACCGGGGAGCTGTTTTTT. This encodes CAISPDGDTGELFF.

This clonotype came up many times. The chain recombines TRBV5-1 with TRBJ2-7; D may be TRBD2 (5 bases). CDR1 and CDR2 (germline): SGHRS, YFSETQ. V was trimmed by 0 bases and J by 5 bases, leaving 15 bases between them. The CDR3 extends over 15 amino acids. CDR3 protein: CASSLEPGIPDEQYF. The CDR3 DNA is TGCGCCAGCAGCTTGGAGCCGGGAATTCCCGACGAGCAGTACTTC.

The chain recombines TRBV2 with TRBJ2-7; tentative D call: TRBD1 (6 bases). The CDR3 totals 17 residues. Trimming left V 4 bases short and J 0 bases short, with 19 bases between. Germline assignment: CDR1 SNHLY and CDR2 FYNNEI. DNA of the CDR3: TGTGCCAGCAGTGTCCAGCACCTCAGGGGTCTCTCCTACGAGCAGTACTTC. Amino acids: CASSVQHLRGLSYEQYF.

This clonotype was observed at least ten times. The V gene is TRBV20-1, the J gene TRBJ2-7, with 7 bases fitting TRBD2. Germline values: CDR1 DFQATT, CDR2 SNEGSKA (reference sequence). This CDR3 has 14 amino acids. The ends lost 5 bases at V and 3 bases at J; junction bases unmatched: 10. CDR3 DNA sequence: TGCAGTGCTTACGCGGGGAGGGCTTTCTACGAGCAGTACTTC. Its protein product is CSAYAGRAFYEQYF.

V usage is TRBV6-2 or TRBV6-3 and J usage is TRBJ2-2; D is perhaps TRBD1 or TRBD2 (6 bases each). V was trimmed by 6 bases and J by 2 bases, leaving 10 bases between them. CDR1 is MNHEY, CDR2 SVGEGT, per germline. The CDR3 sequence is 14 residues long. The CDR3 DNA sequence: TGTGCCAGCAGATGGGGGGCTAACACCGGGGAGCTGTTTTTT. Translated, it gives CASRWGANTGELFF.

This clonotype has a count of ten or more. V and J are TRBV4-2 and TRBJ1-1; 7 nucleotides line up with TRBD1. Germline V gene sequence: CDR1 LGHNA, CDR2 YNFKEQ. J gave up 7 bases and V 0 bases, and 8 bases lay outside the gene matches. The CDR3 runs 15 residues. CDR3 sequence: CASSQERHQGVEAFF. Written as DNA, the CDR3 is TGTGCCAGCAGCCAAGAAAGGCATCAGGGGGTTGAAGCTTTCTTT.

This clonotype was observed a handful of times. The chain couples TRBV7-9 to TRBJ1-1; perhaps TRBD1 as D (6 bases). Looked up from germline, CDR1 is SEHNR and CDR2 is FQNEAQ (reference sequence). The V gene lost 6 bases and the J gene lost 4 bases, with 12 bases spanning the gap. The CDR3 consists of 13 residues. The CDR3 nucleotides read TGTGCCAGCAGACACGGACAGTCCACTGAAGCTTTCTTT. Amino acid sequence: CASRHGQSTEAFF.

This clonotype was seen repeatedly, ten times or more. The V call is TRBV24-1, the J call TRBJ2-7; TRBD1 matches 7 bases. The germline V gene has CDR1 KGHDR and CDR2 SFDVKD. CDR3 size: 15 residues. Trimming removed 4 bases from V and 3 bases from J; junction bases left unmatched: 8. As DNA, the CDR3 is TGTGCCACCAGTGACCGGGACAGCCTCTACTACGAGCAGTACTTC. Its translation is CATSDRDSLYYEQYF.

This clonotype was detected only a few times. The CDR3 bases are TGTGCCAGCAGCTCTAGTAGAGTATTAGCGGGAGCGGTTGACTCCTACGAGCAGTACTTC. Translation gives CASSSSRVLAGAVDSYEQYF. The V and J genes are TRBV7-9 and TRBJ2-7, with 9 nucleotides matching TRBD2. CDR3 length equals 20 residues. Germline V lookup: CDR1 SEHNR, CDR2 FQNEAQ (reference sequence). The trim removed 4 bases at V and 0 bases at J, leaving 19 bases unmatched.

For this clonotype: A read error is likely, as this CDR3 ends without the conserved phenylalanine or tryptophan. The CDR3 spells CASSYLLAGEETQYL. CDR3 nucleotide sequence: TGTGCCAGCAGTTACTTACTAGCGGGAGAAGAGACCCAGTACCTC. The chain carries TRBV6-2 or TRBV6-3 and TRBJ2-5; 11 nucleotides match TRBD2. With V trimmed by 1 base and J by 3 bases, 1 base remained unmatched. The CDR3 contains 15 residues. The germline V gene encodes CDR1 MNHEY and CDR2 SVGEGT.

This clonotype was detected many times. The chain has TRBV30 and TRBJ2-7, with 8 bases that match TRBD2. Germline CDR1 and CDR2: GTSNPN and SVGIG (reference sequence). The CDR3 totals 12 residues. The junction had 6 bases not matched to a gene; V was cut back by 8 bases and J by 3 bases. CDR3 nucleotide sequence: TGTGCCCAAAGGCGGGGGGACTACGAGCAGTACTTC. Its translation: CAQRRGDYEQYF.

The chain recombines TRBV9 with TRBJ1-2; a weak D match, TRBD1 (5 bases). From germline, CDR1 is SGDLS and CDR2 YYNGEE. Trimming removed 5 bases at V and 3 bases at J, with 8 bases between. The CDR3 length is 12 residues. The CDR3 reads CASSGADYGYTF. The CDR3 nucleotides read TGTGCCAGCAGTGGGGCGGACTATGGCTACACCTTC.

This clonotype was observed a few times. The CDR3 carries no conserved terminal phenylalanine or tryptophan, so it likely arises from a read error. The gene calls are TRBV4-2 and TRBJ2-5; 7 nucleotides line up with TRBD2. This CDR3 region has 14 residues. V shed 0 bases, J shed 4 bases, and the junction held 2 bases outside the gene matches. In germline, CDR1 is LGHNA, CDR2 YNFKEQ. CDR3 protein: CASSQEREPETQYL. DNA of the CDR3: TGTGCCAGCAGCCAAGAGCGGGAGCCAGAGACCCAGTACCTC.

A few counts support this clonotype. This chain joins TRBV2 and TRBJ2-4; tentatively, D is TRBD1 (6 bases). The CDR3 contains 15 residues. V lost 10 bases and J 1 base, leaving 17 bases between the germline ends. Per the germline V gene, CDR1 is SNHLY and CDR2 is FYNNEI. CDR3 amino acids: CATSPGQGAKNIQYF. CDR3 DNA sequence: TGTGCCACCTCACCGGGACAAGGGGCCAAAAACATTCAGTACTTC.

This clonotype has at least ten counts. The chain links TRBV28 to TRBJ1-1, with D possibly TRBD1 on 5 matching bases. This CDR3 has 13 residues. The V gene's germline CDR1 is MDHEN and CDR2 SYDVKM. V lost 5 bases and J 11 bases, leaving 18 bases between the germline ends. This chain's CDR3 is CASSPGRSVSAFF. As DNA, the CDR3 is TGTGCCAGCAGTCCGGGACGTTCTGTATCGGCTTTCTTT.

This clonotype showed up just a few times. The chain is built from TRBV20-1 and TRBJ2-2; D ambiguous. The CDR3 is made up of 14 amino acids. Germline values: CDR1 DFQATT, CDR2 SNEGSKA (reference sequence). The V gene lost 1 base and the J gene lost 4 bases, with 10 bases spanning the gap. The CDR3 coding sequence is TGCAGTGCTAGAGTCCCTCAACTCACCGGGGAGCTGTTTTTT. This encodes CSARVPQLTGELFF.